What follows describes a single T cell receptor (beta chain). Data came from immunoSEQ multiplex PCR; TCRdb stores just in-frame clones and leaves some out. Among approximately 54,000 clones listed, approximately 89% were seen once. These data are taken from a study of OX40 agonist ivuxolimab in advanced cancers. V gave up 6 bases and J gave up 6 bases; unmatched junction bases: 9. The CDR3 is 14 residues long. Germline assignment: CDR1 LNHDA and CDR2 SQIVND (reference sequence). The chain couples TRBV19 to TRBJ2-7; TRBD2 agrees at 9 bases. The receptor's source is an adult with an advanced solid tumor such as melanoma, head and neck, liver or kidney cancer. Here the sequenced sample was CD4+ or CD8+ T cells sorted from blood, taken in a trial of the OX40 agonist ivuxolimab. This CDR3 is CASRPGLAIAEQYF. The CDR3 nucleotides are TGTGCCAGTAGGCCGGGACTAGCTATCGCCGAGCAGTACTTC.